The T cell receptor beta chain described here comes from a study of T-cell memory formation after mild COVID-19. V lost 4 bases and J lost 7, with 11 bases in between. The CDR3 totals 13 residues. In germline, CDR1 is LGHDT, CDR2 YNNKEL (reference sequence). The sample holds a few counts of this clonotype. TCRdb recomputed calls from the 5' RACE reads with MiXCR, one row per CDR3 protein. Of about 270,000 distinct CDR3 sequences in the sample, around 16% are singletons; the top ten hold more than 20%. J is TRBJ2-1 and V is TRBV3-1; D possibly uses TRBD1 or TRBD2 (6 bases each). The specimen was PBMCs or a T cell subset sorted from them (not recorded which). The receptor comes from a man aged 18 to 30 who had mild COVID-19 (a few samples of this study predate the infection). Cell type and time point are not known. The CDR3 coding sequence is TGTGCCAGCAGCCTTTTAGGGGGGAATGAGCAGTTCTTC. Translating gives CASSLLGGNEQFF.